These T cell receptor beta chains were read from a single sample in a study of T cell responses to AZD1222 COVID-19 vaccine. Using immunoSEQ multiplex PCR, the repertoire was profiled, and TCRdb retains in-frame clones only, with some absent. The sample shows roughly 150,000 clones, roughly nine tenths of them seen only once. Source: peripheral blood, taken 28 days after the second AZD1222 dose. Every receptor here comes from an adult who received the AZD1222 COVID-19 vaccine. Both conserved end residues are part of each CDR3. The order of the fields is V gene, J gene, CDR3 protein.

TRBV24-1,TRBJ2-1,CATSDRQGIDPPNEQFF
TRBV5-5,TRBJ2-2,CASSSAGTTGELFF
TRBV11-2,TRBJ2-2,CASSSQQNTGELFF
TRBV30,TRBJ2-1,CAWMQGDHEQFF
TRBV12-3/TRBV12-4,TRBJ2-1,CASSPPTGIEQFF
TRBV5-1,TRBJ2-1,CASRSTGFNEQFF
TRBV21-1,TRBJ1-6,CAGIGQGHNSPLHF
TRBV18,TRBJ1-4,CASSRDREFGKLFF
TRBV5-6,TRBJ1-5,CASSLMGQGSQPQHF
TRBV4-1,TRBJ1-1,CASSPTARGGTEAFF
TRBV6-5,TRBJ1-5,CASRAGTANQPQHF
TRBV7-8,TRBJ1-1,CASSQEGVGTEAFF
TRBV5-1,TRBJ1-1,CASSLVSGNTEAFF
TRBV29-1,TRBJ2-3,CSVKTASSTDTQYF
TRBV18,TRBJ1-1,CASSNGQGKRTEAFF
TRBV5-1,TRBJ1-2,CASSPGLEVDYGYTF
TRBV7-6,TRBJ1-1,CASRHYAEAFF
TRBV12-5,TRBJ2-1,CASGLATGTGNNEQFF
TRBV10-3,TRBJ2-2,CAISGVTGTATNTGELFF
TRBV4-1,TRBJ2-3,CASSQVAGLATTDTQYF
TRBV12-3/TRBV12-4,TRBJ2-3,CLLRQGTDTQYF
TRBV7-8,TRBJ1-4,CASSLQTGRTGNEKLFF
TRBV28,TRBJ2-5,CASSFGPQGAETQYF
TRBV5-1,TRBJ2-1,CASSLVGSGSYNEQFF
TRBV28,TRBJ1-1,CASSLFQGGVNTEAFF
TRBV3-1/TRBV3-2,TRBJ1-6,CASSPSSTVGYNSPLHF
TRBV5-1,TRBJ1-2,CASSSDRFEFRSYTF
TRBV3-1/TRBV3-2,TRBJ1-1,CASSQGGVGDTEAFF
TRBV6-5,TRBJ1-5,CAAGQFNQPQHF
TRBV12-3/TRBV12-4,TRBJ2-5,CASSSPAGTQYF
TRBV30,TRBJ1-3,CAWDRLESTIYF
TRBV5-6,TRBJ1-4,CASSLAVLRTNEKLFF
TRBV3-1/TRBV3-2,TRBJ1-1,CASSQEALLSTEAFF
TRBV28,TRBJ1-2,CASRRQGNYGYTF
TRBV2,TRBJ1-3,CASSTGTGTGNTIYF
TRBV6-2/TRBV6-3,TRBJ2-3,CASSLAGELTDTQYF
TRBV5-1,TRBJ1-4,CASSWTGSNEKLFF
TRBV28,TRBJ1-2,CASIEGPLHYGYTF
TRBV7-6,TRBJ2-1,CASSTTGSSYNEQFF
TRBV7-9,TRBJ2-1,CASSPPGTNYNEQFF
TRBV29-1,TRBJ2-6,CSAFWTGPVGSGANVLTF
TRBV7-2,TRBJ1-5,CASSLAGIGNQPQHF
TRBV7-9,TRBJ2-2,CASSFRDRGNTGELFF
TRBV12-3/TRBV12-4,TRBJ1-1,CASRGLWGAFF
TRBV6-2/TRBV6-3,TRBJ2-5,CASSERGRETQYF
TRBV7-2,TRBJ1-1,CASSLEAGSSFGTEAFF
TRBV30,TRBJ1-6,CAWSGGTGNNSPLHF
TRBV28,TRBJ1-1,CASSRLDSRMNTEAFF
TRBV6-5,TRBJ2-4,CASSYSGVRADIQYF
TRBV3-1/TRBV3-2,TRBJ2-3,CASSQALLGLVGTDTQYF
TRBV4-2,TRBJ2-1,CASSQEAASNSNEQFF
TRBV29-1,TRBJ2-7,CSAQGTYEQYF
TRBV29-1,TRBJ1-2,CSVGQGKNYGYTF